These 21 T cell receptor beta chains were sequenced from one sample in a study of metastatic and nonmetastatic thyroid tumors. TCRdb re-analyzed the PCR reads through MiXCR. The data show under 95,000 clones, roughly 12% seen once. Until they underwent thyroid surgery, no patient had received any treatment. Sequencing input: blood. The receptors come from a female donor with papillary thyroid cancer or a benign thyroid nodule (not recorded which). Some clones in this sample may be carry-over from other donors' samples.

V is TRBV7-6 and J is TRBJ2-7, with 8 bases matching TRBD1. This CDR3 contains 14 residues. The ends lost 0 bases at V and 5 bases at J; junction bases unmatched: 3. Germline V gene sequence: CDR1 SGHVS, CDR2 FNYEAQ. CDR3 sequence (DNA): TGTGCCAGCAGCTTAGCGGGACAGGCCCACGAGCAGTACTTC. Translated, it gives CASSLAGQAHEQYF. Looking up the rest from reference TRBV7-6 and TRBJ2-7 gives the full variable domain: GAGVSQSPRYKVTKRGQDVALRCDPISGHVSLYWYRQALGQGPEFLTYFNYEAQQDKSGLPNDRFSAERPEGSISTLTIQRTEQRDSAMYRCASSLAGQAHEQYFGPGTRLTVT.

This clone has ten or more counts. This chain uses TRBV5-4 with TRBJ2-3, with TRBD2 matching 7 bases. Germline-derived CDR1 and CDR2 are SGHNT and YYREEE (reference sequence). J gave up 4 bases and V 5 bases, and 13 bases lay outside the gene matches. The CDR3 spans 16 residues. CDR3 in amino acids: CASRTEPGRVADTQYF. Written as DNA, the CDR3 is TGTGCCAGCAGAACGGAACCTGGGAGGGTTGCAGATACGCAGTATTTT.

This chain uses TRBV4-3 with TRBJ1-6; D is uncertain. Germline V gene sequence: CDR1 LGHNA, CDR2 YSLEER. With 4 bases removed from V and 7 bases from J, the gap between germline ends came to 14 bases. The CDR3 extends over 15 amino acids. CDR3 nucleotides: TGCGCCAGCAGCCCCCTAGGTGGAAGCAATTCACCCCTCCACTTT. Residues: CASSPLGGSNSPLHF.

Many counts were recorded for this clone. The chain uses TRBV5-4 and TRBJ2-1; possibly TRBD1 for D (6 bases). In germline, CDR1 is SGHNT, CDR2 YYREEE (reference sequence). V shed 0 bases and J shed 2 bases, with 9 bases lying between them. The CDR3 runs to 15 residues. CDR3 nucleotides: TGTGCCAGCAGCTTGGGGGACAACCCCTACAATGAGCAGTTCTTC. Its protein is CASSLGDNPYNEQFF.

This clone was counted ten times or more. This CDR3 is CASSRGIAARSADTQYF. The CDR3 nucleotides are TGTGCCAGCAGTAGGGGTATAGCGGCCCGTAGCGCAGATACGCAGTATTTT. This chain uses TRBV9 with TRBJ2-3; D perhaps matches TRBD2 (6 bases). The CDR3 consists of 17 residues. Germline lookup yields CDR1 SGDLS and CDR2 YYNGEE. The V and J ends lost 5 bases and 4 bases respectively, with 23 bases between them.

In this sample, this clone turned up many times. The V and J genes are TRBV6-1 and TRBJ2-1; tentatively, D is TRBD1 (6 bases). V was shortened by 5 bases and J by 7 bases, with 18 bases between the two germline ends. This CDR3 has 15 residues. Germline V gene sequence: CDR1 MNHNS, CDR2 SASEGT. CDR3 sequence: CASSPRLSQGNEQFF. In DNA form, the CDR3 reads TGTGCCAGCAGTCCGCGACTGTCGCAGGGGAATGAGCAGTTCTTC.

This clone was seen repeatedly, ten times or more. The CDR3 DNA reads TGTGCCAGTAATCAAGGCAGGGAGCTGTTTTTT. Translated, it gives CASNQGRELFF. V usage is TRBV19 and J usage is TRBJ2-2; D unresolved. V gave up 7 bases and J gave up 9 bases, with 9 bases separating them. Germline V gene lookup returns CDR1 LNHDA and CDR2 SQIVND (reference sequence). CDR3 length: 11 residues.

This clone has a count of ten or more. The CDR3 nucleotides read TGTGCCAGCCGAGATTCCAGGGGGCGCGGAAGCTACACCTTC. It translates to CASRDSRGRGSYTF. V gene TRBV2 combines with J gene TRBJ1-2, with TRBD1 identical over 8 bases. V trimming: 8 bases; J trimming: 9 bases; junction bases outside the gene matches: 14. The CDR3 totals 14 residues. Germline V gene data show CDR1 as SNHLY and CDR2 as FYNNEI.

Concerning this clone: The junction differs from germline at one of its ends, possibly a read error. V gene TRBV6-1 combines with J gene TRBJ2-3; possible D gene TRBD1, 5 bases. The CDR3 covers 15 residues. Germline values: CDR1 MNHNS, CDR2 SASEGT. The CDR3 DNA reads as TGTGCCATCAGTCCGCCAGGGTGTTTTACAGATACGCAGTATTTT. Its translation is CAISPPGCFTDTQYF.

The V call is TRBV20-1, the J call TRBJ2-2; 12 positions agree with TRBD2. V lost 5 bases and J lost 1; bases outside the gene matches: 14. CDR3 size: 19 residues. Germline CDR1 and CDR2: DFQATT and SNEGSKA (reference sequence). The CDR3 loop reads CSARLTSGRRGRNTGELFF. DNA of the CDR3: TGCAGTGCTCGCCTGACTAGCGGGAGACGAGGGAGGAACACCGGGGAGCTGTTTTTT.

About this clone itself: A read error may explain this, as a much larger clone is one base away. This rearrangement joins TRBV12-3 or TRBV12-4 to TRBJ2-4; TRBD2 might be the D (6 bases). The CDR3 loop spans 14 amino acids. Deletions cut 8 bases from V and 6 bases from J, with 17 bases between. Here the CDR3 reads CASVYGSAANIQYF. The CDR3 DNA sequence: TGTGCCAGCGTATACGGGAGTGCCGCAAACATTCAGTACTTC.

In its sample, this clone was seen a few times. This may arise from a read error, as a much more abundant clone is one base away. This CDR3 is also generated by other DNA sequences in the sample. This chain links TRBV19 with TRBJ1-1; D remains ambiguous. The CDR3 length is 14 residues. Germline lookup yields CDR1 LNHDA and CDR2 SQIVND (reference sequence). V was cut by 10 bases and J by 2 bases, with 17 bases left in between. CDR3 DNA: TGTGCCATCAGCCCGGGGTATAGCAACACTGAAGCTTTCTTT. This gives the protein CAISPGYSNTEAFF.

This clone was counted ten times or more. The CDR3, as DNA: TGTGCCAGCAGCGTCATCGACACAGATACGCAGTATTTT. It yields the protein CASSVIDTDTQYF. This rearrangement joins TRBV9 to TRBJ2-3; D unresolved. The V and J ends lost 2 bases and 2 bases respectively, with 6 bases between them. The germline gives CDR1 SGDLS, CDR2 YYNGEE. The CDR3 covers 13 residues.

This chain links TRBV7-6 with TRBJ1-2; D is possibly TRBD1 (5 bases). There are 16 residues in the CDR3. Germline CDR1 reads SGHVS; CDR2 reads FNYEAQ. The ends were cut back, 5 bases at V and 8 bases at J, with 24 bases in the middle. The CDR3 coding sequence is TGTGCCAGCAGCCCGAGGGTCGTCAGCGATGAGGGGGGCTACACCTTC. This gives the protein CASSPRVVSDEGGYTF.

Notes on this clone: At one end the junction does not follow the germline gene, possibly because of a read error. This chain joins TRBV5-6 and TRBJ1-1; D is unresolved. This CDR3 has 13 residues. From germline, CDR1 is SGHDT and CDR2 YYEEEE. In nucleotides, the CDR3 is TGTGCCAGCAGCTTAGGCGGGAAGACTGGAGCTTTCTTT. Its translation: CASSLGGKTGAFF. Full variable domain (remainder filled in from reference TRBV5-6 and TRBJ1-1): DAGVTQSPTHLIKTRGQQVTLRCSPKSGHDTVSWYQQALGQGPQFIFQYYEEEERQRGNFPDRFSGHQFPNYSSELNVNALLLGDSALYLCASSLGGKTGAFFGQGTRLTVV.

The chain has TRBV20-1 and TRBJ1-2; D gene uncertain. Looked up from germline, CDR1 is DFQATT and CDR2 is SNEGSKA (reference sequence). Trimming stripped 3 bases from V and 4 bases from J, with 18 bases between. The CDR3 runs to 15 residues. CDR3 sequence (DNA): TGCAGTGCTAGTAAGGTTTCCGGGGAGACCTATGGCTACACCTTC. Translation: CSASKVSGETYGYTF.

Notes on this clone: Being one base from a much bigger clone, this may be a read error. Other DNA sequences in this specimen translate into the identical CDR3. The chain recombines TRBV5-1 with TRBJ2-1; 11 bases map to TRBD2. Trimming cost V 4 bases and J 4 bases; bases outside gene matches: 1. The CDR3 contains 14 residues. CDR1 SGHRS and CDR2 YFSETQ come from the germline V gene. Here the CDR3 reads CASSGLAGYNEQFF. Written as DNA, the CDR3 is TGCGCCAGCAGCGGACTAGCGGGTTACAATGAGCAGTTCTTC.

This clone has just a few counts. This may arise from a read error, as a much more abundant clone is one base away. The chain has TRBV9 and TRBJ2-3, with TRBD2 matching over 7 bases. This CDR3 contains 16 residues. V dropped 4 bases and J dropped 0; count of bases not matched to a gene: 8. Per germline, CDR1 SGDLS and CDR2 YYNGEE. CDR3 DNA: TGTGCCAGCAGCCCTGGGACTATCGGGAGCACAGATACGCAGTATTTT. It is translated as CASSPGTIGSTDTQYF.

There are many counts of this clone. The sample carries other DNA sequences with the same CDR3. The chain links TRBV14 to TRBJ1-1, with no clear D. Trimming left V 4 bases short and J 0 bases short, with 9 bases between. The germline V gene has CDR1 SGHDN and CDR2 FVKESK. This CDR3 contains 14 residues. Written as DNA, the CDR3 is TGTGCCAGCAGCCCCCTTGAAGTGAACACTGAAGCTTTCTTT. Translating gives CASSPLEVNTEAFF.

In this sample, this clone turned up many times. The chain carries TRBV7-6 and TRBJ2-1, with TRBD2 matching over 7 bases. The junction had 4 bases not matched to a gene; V was cut back by 1 base and J by 7 bases. The CDR3 consists of 14 residues. The germline V gene has CDR1 SGHVS and CDR2 FNYEAQ. In DNA, the CDR3 is TGTGCCAGCAGCTTAGGGGTAGCGGGTAATGAGCAGTTCTTC. Its protein product is CASSLGVAGNEQFF.

This clone was counted many times. The chain uses TRBV6-2 or TRBV6-3 and TRBJ1-5, with D possibly TRBD1 on 6 matching bases. The CDR3 contains 15 residues. Germline loops: CDR1 MNHEY, CDR2 SVGEGT. V lost 4 bases and J lost 6, with 16 bases in between. CDR3 sequence: CASSFGGLVGQPQHF. Here the CDR3 DNA reads TGTGCCAGCAGTTTTGGGGGGCTAGTTGGTCAGCCCCAGCATTTT.